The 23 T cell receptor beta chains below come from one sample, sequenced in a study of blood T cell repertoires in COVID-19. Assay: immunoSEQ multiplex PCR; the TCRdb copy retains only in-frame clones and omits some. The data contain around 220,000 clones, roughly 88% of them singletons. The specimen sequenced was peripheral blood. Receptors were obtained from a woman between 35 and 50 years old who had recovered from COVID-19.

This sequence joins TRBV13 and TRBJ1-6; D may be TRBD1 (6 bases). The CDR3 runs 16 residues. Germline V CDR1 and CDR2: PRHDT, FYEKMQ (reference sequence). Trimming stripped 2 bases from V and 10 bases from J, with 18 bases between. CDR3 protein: CASSLRGQGPGSPLHF. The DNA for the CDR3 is TGTGCCAGCAGCTTAAGGGGACAAGGCCCGGGGTCACCCCTCCACTTT. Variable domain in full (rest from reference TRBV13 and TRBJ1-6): AAGVIQSPRHLIKEKRETATLKCYPIPRHDTVYWYQQGPGQDPQFLISFYEKMQSDKGSIPDRFSAQQFSDYHSELNMSSLELGDSALYFCASSLRGQGPGSPLHFGNGTRLTVT.

CDR3 amino acids: CASRVAGESSYNEQFF. CDR3 bases: TGTGCCAGCAGGGTAGCGGGGGAGAGCTCCTACAATGAGCAGTTCTTC. This rearrangement joins TRBV7-2 to TRBJ2-1, with 9 bases aligning to TRBD2. Germline CDR1 is SGHTA and CDR2 is FQGNSA. CDR3 size: 16 residues. Unmatched junction bases numbered 6, after V lost 6 bases and J lost 0 bases.

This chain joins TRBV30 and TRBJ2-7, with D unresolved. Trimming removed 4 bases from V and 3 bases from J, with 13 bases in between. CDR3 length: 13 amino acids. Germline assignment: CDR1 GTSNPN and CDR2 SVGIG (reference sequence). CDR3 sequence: CAWTGPTNYEQYF. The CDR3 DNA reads TGTGCCTGGACAGGCCCGACCAACTACGAGCAGTACTTC.

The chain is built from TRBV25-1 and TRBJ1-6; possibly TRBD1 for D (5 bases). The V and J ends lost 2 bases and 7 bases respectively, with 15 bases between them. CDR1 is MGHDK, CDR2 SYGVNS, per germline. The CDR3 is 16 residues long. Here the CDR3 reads CASSEGYQGGNSPLHF. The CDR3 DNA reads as TGTGCCAGCAGTGAAGGATATCAGGGAGGGAATTCACCCCTCCACTTT.

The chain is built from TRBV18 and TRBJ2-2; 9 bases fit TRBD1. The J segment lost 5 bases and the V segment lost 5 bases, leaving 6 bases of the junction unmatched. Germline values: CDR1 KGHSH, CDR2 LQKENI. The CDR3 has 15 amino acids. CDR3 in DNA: TGTGCCAGCTCAGCCGGGACAGGGAATACCGGGGAGCTGTTTTTT. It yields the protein CASSAGTGNTGELFF.

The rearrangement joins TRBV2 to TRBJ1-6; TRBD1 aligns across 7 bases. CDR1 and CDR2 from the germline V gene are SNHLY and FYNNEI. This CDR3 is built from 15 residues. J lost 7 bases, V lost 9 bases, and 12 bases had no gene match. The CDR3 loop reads CASINRQGQNSPLHF. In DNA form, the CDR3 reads TGTGCCAGTATCAATCGACAGGGTCAAAATTCACCCCTCCACTTT.

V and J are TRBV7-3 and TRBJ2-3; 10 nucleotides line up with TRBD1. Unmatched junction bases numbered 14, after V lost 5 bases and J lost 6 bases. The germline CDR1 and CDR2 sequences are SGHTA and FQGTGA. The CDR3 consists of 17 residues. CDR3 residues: CASSPGQGRGLTDTQYF. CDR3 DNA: TGTGCCAGCAGCCCGGGACAGGGGAGGGGGCTTACGGATACGCAGTATTTT.

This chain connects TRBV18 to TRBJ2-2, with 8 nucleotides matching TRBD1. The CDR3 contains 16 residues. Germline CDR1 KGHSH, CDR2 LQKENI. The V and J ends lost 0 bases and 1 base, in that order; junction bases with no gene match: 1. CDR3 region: CASSPPDRGNTGELFF. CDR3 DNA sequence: TGTGCCAGCTCACCACCCGACAGGGGGAACACCGGGGAGCTGTTTTTT.

The CDR3: CAALQGEKLFF. In DNA, the CDR3 is TGTGCAGCCCTCCAGGGGGAAAAACTGTTTTTT. V is TRBV19 and J is TRBJ1-4, with D maybe TRBD1 (6 bases). CDR1 and CDR2 (germline): LNHDA, SQIVND (reference sequence). CDR3 size: 11 residues.

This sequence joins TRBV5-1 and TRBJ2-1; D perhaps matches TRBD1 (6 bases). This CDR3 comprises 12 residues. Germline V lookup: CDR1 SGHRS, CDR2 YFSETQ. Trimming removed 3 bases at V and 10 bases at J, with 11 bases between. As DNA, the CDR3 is TGCGCCAGCAGCTCGTCCCAGGGGGAGCAGTTCTTC. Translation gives CASSSSQGEQFF.

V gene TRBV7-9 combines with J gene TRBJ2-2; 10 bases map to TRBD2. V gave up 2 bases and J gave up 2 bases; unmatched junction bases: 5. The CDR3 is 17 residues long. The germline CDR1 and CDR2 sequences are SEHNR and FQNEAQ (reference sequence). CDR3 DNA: TGTGCCAGCAGCTTACCCACTAGCGGGGTTAACACCGGGGAGCTGTTTTTT. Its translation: CASSLPTSGVNTGELFF.

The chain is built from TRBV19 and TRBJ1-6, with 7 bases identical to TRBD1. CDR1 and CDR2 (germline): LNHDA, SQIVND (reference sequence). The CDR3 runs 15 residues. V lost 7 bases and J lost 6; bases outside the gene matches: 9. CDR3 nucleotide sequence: TGTGCCAGTAATGCGTGGGACAGCCTTAATTCACCCCTCCACTTT. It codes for CASNAWDSLNSPLHF.

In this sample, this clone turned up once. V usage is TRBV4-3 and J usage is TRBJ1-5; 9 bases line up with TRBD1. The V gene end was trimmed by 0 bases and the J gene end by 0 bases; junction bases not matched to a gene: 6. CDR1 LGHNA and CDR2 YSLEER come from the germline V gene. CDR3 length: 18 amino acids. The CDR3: CASSQDSTGGYSNQPQHF. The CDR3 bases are TGCGCCAGCAGCCAAGATAGCACAGGGGGCTATAGCAATCAGCCCCAGCATTTT.

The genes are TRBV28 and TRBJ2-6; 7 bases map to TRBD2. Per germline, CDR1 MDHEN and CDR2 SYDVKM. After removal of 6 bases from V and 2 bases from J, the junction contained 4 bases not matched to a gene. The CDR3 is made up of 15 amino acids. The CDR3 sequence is CASRGGLTGANVLTF. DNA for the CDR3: TGTGCCAGCAGGGGGGGGTTGACTGGGGCCAACGTCCTGACTTTC.

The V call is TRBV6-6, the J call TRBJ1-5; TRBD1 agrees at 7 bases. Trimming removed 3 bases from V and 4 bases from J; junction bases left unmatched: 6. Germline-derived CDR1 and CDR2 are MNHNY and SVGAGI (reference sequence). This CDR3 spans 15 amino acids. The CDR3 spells CASSYRTGINQPQHF. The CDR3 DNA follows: TGTGCCAGCAGTTATCGGACAGGAATTAATCAGCCCCAGCATTTT.

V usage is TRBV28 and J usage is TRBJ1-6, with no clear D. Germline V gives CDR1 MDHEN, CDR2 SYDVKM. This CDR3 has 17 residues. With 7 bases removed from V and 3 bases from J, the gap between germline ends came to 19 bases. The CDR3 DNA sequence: TGTGCCAGCAAGGCACCCGAGGCCCCGAACTATAATTCACCCCTCCACTTT. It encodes CASKAPEAPNYNSPLHF.

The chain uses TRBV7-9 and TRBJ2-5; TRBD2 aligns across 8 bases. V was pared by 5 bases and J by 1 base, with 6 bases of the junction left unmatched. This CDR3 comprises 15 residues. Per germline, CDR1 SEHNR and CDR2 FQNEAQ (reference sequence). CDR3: CASSQARGGQETQYF. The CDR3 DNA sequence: TGTGCCAGCAGCCAGGCCCGGGGGGGCCAAGAGACCCAGTACTTC.

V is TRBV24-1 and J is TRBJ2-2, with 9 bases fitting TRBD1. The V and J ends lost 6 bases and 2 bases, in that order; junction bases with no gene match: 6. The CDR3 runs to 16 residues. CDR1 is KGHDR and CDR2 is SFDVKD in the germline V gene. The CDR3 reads CATSLGQGPNTGELFF. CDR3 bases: TGTGCCACCAGTCTCGGACAGGGGCCTAACACCGGGGAGCTGTTTTTT.

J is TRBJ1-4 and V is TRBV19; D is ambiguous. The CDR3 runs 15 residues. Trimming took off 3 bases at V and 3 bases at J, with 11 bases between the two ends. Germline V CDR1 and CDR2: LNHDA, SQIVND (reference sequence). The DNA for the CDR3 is TGTGCCAGTAGTATGAACAGCAAACCTAATGAAAAACTGTTTTTT. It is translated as CASSMNSKPNEKLFF.

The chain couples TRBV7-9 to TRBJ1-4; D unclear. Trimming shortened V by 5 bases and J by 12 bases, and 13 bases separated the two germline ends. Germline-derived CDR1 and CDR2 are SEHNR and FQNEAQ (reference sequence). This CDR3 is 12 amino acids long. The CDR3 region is CASSTQTQELFF. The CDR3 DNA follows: TGTGCCAGCAGCACACAAACCCAGGAACTGTTTTTT.

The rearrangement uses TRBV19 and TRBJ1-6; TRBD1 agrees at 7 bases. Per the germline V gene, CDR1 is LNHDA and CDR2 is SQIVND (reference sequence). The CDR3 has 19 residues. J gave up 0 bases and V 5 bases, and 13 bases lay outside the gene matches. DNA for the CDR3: TGTGCCAGTAGTCCTCGTCGGACAGGCAAAAGCTCCTATAATTCACCCCTCCACTTT. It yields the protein CASSPRRTGKSSYNSPLHF.

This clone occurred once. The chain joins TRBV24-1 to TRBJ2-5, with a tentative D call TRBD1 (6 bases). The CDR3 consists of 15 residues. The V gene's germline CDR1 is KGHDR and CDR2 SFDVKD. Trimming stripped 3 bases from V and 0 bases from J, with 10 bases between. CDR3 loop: CATSDPTGYQETQYF. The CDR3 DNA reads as TGTGCCACCAGTGATCCTACAGGGTACCAAGAGACCCAGTACTTC.

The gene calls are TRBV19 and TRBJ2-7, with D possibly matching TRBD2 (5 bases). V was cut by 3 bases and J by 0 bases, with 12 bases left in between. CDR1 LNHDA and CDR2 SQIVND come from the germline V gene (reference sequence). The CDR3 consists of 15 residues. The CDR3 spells CASSIGPGSSYEQYF. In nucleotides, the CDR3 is TGTGCCAGTAGTATCGGGCCGGGAAGCTCCTACGAGCAGTACTTC.